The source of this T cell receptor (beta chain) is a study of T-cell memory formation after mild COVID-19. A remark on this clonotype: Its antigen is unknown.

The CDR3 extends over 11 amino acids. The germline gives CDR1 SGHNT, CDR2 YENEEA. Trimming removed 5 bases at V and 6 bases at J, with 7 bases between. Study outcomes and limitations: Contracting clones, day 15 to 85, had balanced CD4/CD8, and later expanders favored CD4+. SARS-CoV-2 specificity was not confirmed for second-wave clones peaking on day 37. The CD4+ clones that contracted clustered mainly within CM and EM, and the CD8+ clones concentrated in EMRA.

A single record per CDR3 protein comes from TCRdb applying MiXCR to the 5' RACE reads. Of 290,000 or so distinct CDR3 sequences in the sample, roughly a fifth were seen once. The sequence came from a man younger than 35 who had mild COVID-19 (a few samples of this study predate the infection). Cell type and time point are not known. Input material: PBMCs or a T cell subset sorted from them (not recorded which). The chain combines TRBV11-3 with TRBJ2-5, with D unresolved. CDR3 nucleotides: TGTGCCAGCAGCCGGCGGAAGACCCAGTACTTC. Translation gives CASSRRKTQYF.